The sequence of this T cell receptor beta chain was determined in a study of blood T cell repertoires in COVID-19. V shed 10 bases and J shed 0 bases, with 12 bases lying between them. This CDR3 spans 13 amino acids. The germline V gene has CDR1 MDHEN and CDR2 SYDVKM. Those enrolled, adults aged roughly 18 to 100 years, came from around 24 US areas. As originally analysed: Reference gene primer amplification gave nucleated cell count estimates. The table came from immunoSEQ multiplex PCR; TCRdb's copy has only in-frame clones and leaves some out. From that table come the V and J calls and clone size; the DNA was used to work out D and trimming. The sample yields about 370,000 clones, 75% to 90% seen once.

This clonotype originated in a man younger than 35 who had recovered from COVID-19. V gene TRBV28 combines with J gene TRBJ1-1, with D possibly matching TRBD1 (5 bases). Sequencing input: PBMCs or T cells enriched from blood (not recorded which). The CDR3 spells CATWGLLNTEAFF. As DNA, the CDR3 is TGTGCCACTTGGGGACTTTTGAACACTGAAGCTTTCTTT.